This TCR beta chain was retrieved from a study of cytomegalovirus exposure and HLA in healthy donors (TCRdb year 2017). In terms of the full investigation: An earlier analysis of 550 to 700 of the donors reported more than 250 Gb of sequence data and approximately 110 million unique TCR beta sequences from roughly 200 million T cells. Besides the first cohort of around 670 subjects, a separate validation cohort made up of 120 different subjects was used. In the later analysis, no new phenotypic data were used to find candidate immune exposures; instead, reliance was placed on TCR beta sequences and their occurrence across donors. Donor age, sex, ethnicity and CMV serostatus were compiled together with the repertoire data. The number of typed donors differed by locus: roughly 629-630 for A, B, C, DRB1 and DQB1; approximately 540 for DQA1; around 580 for DPA1; and around 470 for DPB1. Across 300 to 400 genotyped donors of the cohort, an average of about 240,000 unique TCR beta nucleotide sequences per donor were sequenced, and approximately 17% of those sequences were non-productive. In an earlier analysis of 500 to 650 of the donors, high-throughput TCR beta sequencing was used to judge whether each TCR beta V gene segment behaved as functional or pseudogenic. An early release that covered fewer than 750 HLA-typed donors contained about 300 gigabases of sequencing data and around 85 million unique TCR sequences. The aim of the study was to test whether cataloging public T cell receptors could identify signatures of past pathogen exposure. A later analysis re-analyzed previously published TCR beta repertoires from approximately 700 donors and added high-resolution HLA genotyping to study TCR occurrence patterns. Roughly five DR-DQ haplotypes were treated as single units for association and clustering because of strong linkage in the cohort. Of the roughly 400 genotyped donors, roughly 85% fell in the genetic ancestry cluster associated with self-reported Caucasian donors. High-throughput TCR immunosequencing, statistical association of individual TCRs with disease status, and machine learning were combined to predict cytomegalovirus infection status. All discovery cohort repertoires had been generated using a single sequencing platform. Using immunosequencing, the study profiled T cell repertoires from 640 or so subjects and related those repertoires to cytomegalovirus serostatus. HLA typing covered class I and class II loci at four-digit resolution. Genome-wide SNP genotypes for about 65% of the roughly 670 donors were used in a later genetic analysis, which treated that subset as a discovery cohort. Paper-wide results and their limitations: When HLA alleles, especially DR and DQ, strongly co-occurred, TCR associations were difficult to assign to individual alleles. HLA typing was unavailable for some donors at each locus, so association tests used only the typed subset. A further reported finding was that TCR beta sequences accurately predicted the HLA-A and HLA-B alleles for most subjects in the first cohort. Cytomegalovirus status was reported to be diagnosed by the classifier with high specificity and sensitivity in both the original and validation cohorts. Most TCR sequences were observed very rarely across donors, whereas some public TCRs were present in many individuals. It was suggested by the authors that the approach could potentially be generalized to other disease states and immunological phenotypes. The sequencing pipeline was judged likely to have produced a cluster of highly shared sequence variants as a technical artifact. A later analysis found that TCR association rates varied across HLA loci, with DRB1 alleles showing the most associated TCRs and HLA-C alleles the fewest. At a false discovery rate of 0.05, a later analysis linked under 20,000 TCR beta sequences to specific HLA alleles. Presence/absence analyses assumed roughly uniform sequencing depth across donors, an assumption that may not hold. An association between a missense DCLRE1C variant and V-gene and J-gene trimming of TCR beta chains was found in a later genetic analysis and replicated in an independent cohort. According to a later analysis, parvovirus B19, influenza, CMV and Epstein-Barr virus appeared linked to several top co-occurrence clusters. In a later analysis, HLA-associated TCR beta chains showed more clonal expansion and lower generation probabilities than non-associated chains that were equally common. This cohort had only TCR beta chains sequenced, and the lack of alpha or paired-chain data limited which features could be detected. Linkage disequilibrium might explain the correlated functional status among segregating V segments, but an unknown experimental factor could not be ruled out. In the study, some 160 TCR beta chains were listed as associated with cytomegalovirus. Because counts were too low, 15 or so rarely observed V segments, including chromosome 9 orphons, were excluded from the earlier analysis of 587 of the donors. Most CMV-associated TCR beta chains appeared to be HLA-restricted in a later analysis, and the HLA associations seemed to be driven largely by CMV exposure. A later genetic analysis reported fewer N-insertions in productive TCRs among donors in an Asian-associated ancestry cluster than the approximately 700-donor mean. In vitro tests confirmed that three of the cytomegalovirus-associated TCR beta chains recognize cytomegalovirus antigens. CMV serostatus was the only immune exposure information available for the cohort. Broadly in line with IMGT annotations, most TCR beta V segments showed up in productive rearrangements about 90% or about 30% of the time in an earlier analysis of several hundred of the donors.

Library method: the immunoSEQ multiplex PCR assay. A mixture of 60 forward primers for TCR Vbeta segments and 13 reverse primers for TCR Jbeta segments was used in the multiplex PCR. A multiplex PCR assay on genomic DNA amplified the CDR3 region of rearranged TCR beta genes. On the Illumina HiSeq System, the amplified TCR beta libraries were sequenced as 87-base-pair reads. Per the source publication's procedure: In a later analysis, some 80 million unique TCR beta chains were counted across the roughly 610 repertoires, and around 10 million of these chains were shared by at least two donors. To remove PCR and sequencing errors, raw reads were error-corrected and collapsed into unique sequences using a nearest-neighbor algorithm that merged closely related sequences. V, D and J gene segments were assigned by aligning CDR3 sequences to IMGT reference sequences. For a sequence to be retained, a match of at least six nucleotides was required to both a V gene segment and a J gene segment. Rearrangements were classified as productive when the CDR3 lacked stop codons and remained in frame with V and J, and all other rearrangements were classified as non-productive. Following IMGT convention, CDR3 was defined as the stretch from the second conserved V-encoded cysteine up to the conserved J-encoded phenylalanine. The earlier analysis of roughly 590 of the donors excluded sequences that lacked an unambiguous match to a single V gene segment. An earlier analysis of just under 600 of the donors called V segments functional above 56.7% productive rearrangements and segregating when the between-donor standard deviation exceeded 5%. A statistical classification framework was built to diagnose cytomegalovirus status from the catalog of TCR beta chain sequences. V and J gene assignment, in a later analysis, came from comparing TCR nucleotide sequences with IMGT/GENE-DB human TR gene sequences. Using the TCRdist pipeline, a later analysis assigned CDR3 sequences along with most-parsimonious VDJ recombination scenarios. In a later analysis, each TCR beta chain was defined by its CDR3 amino acid sequence together with its V-gene family, and reads without a unique V-gene family were excluded. In a later analysis, fewer than 650 highly shared, low-generation-probability nucleotide sequences were removed to address suspected cross-contamination and a sequencing artifact. In a later analysis, a clonal expansion index was calculated for each public chain from normalized within-repertoire ranks of inferred template counts. In a later analysis, generation probabilities were computed using a VDJ recombination model fitted to out-of-frame rearrangements, and the results were checked against IGoR. In a later analysis, hypergeometric tests were used to score TCR-TCR, TCR-HLA and TCR-CMV co-occurrence, with a repertoire-size bias correction applied to TCR pairs. To estimate false discovery rates, a later analysis permuted the HLA or CMV assignments 20 times. In a later analysis, co-occurring TCRs were grouped with DBSCAN, and TCRdist sequence similarity was added when clustering was performed within HLA-allele-positive subsets. Repertoires with fewer than 30,000 or more than 120,000 public chains were left out of co-occurrence clustering, as were five repertoires with anomalous nucleotide sharing. TCRdb provides this immuneACCESS table in a form limited to in-frame rearrangements. Some clones are lacking; in checked studies, under half of them reflect an unresolved V gene, and why the rest are absent is not known. The DNA gave D and trimming, while V, J and clone size come from that table. This sample holds 85,000 to 130,000 clones; roughly four fifths were observed only once. The ten largest clones represent more than 1.5% of the sample.

The cohort comprised more than 550 healthy bone marrow donors. All cohort members were sampled while nominally healthy, although unrecorded immune exposures were likely present. The donor was CMV seronegative and was included in the group of about 400 seronegative cohort members. A peripheral blood sample was provided by each donor, and peripheral blood mononuclear cells were used for TCR beta sequencing. Genomic DNA extraction from the blood cell samples was performed with the Qiagen DNeasy Blood Extraction Kit. This clone has more than one count but fewer than ten. The antigen it binds to is not known. The sample holds no much larger clone one base away, and base qualities are not on file. The TCR originated in a man between 50 and 59 years old in good health and CMV-seronegative. The sample taken for sequencing was PBMCs.

The DNA reads as follows: TGTGCCAGCAGCTCCGAAAGTTCCGTCACAGAGCAGTTCTTC. It specifies CASSSESSVTEQFF. The rearranged segments are TRBV7-2 and TRBJ2-1; confidence is insufficient to name the D gene. From a lookup of the germline V gene, CDR1 and CDR2 are SGHTA and FQGNSA. Relative to germline, V is 4 bases shorter and J is 10 bases shorter, with 17 bases between their ends. Measured from the cysteine to the phenylalanine, the CDR3 is 14 residues long. The kept DNA is CDR3 alone, 42 bases in frame from the first base. Reference TRBV7-2 and TRBJ2-1 genes cover what lies past the CDR3, so the full variable domain is GAGVSQSPSNKVTEKGKDVELRCDPISGHTALYWYRQSLGQGLEFLIYFQGNSAPDKSGLPSDRFSAERTGGSVSTLTIQRTQQEDSAVYLCASSSESSVTEQFFGPGTRLTVL.